A single sample is the source of the 19 T cell receptor beta chains below, sequenced in a study of CD8+CD57+ T cells in acquired aplastic anemia. The study profiled TCR beta VDJ and CDR3 using genomic DNA as template. One entry per CDR3 protein, called by TCRdb with MiXCR from the reads. The sample comprises about 110,000 distinct CDR3 sequences, 50% to 65% of which are singletons, and about a third rests with the top ten. Sequenced material: sorted CD4+, CD8+, or CD8+CD57+ T cells (not recorded which) from PBMCs. These receptor sequences come from a human donor in good health, serving as a control.

The chain uses TRBV19 and TRBJ1-2, with 8 positions matching TRBD1. Trimming at V came to 6 bases and at J to 6 bases, leaving 9 bases not matched to a gene. The CDR3 loop spans 14 amino acids. Germline V lookup: CDR1 LNHDA, CDR2 SQIVND (reference sequence). CDR3 bases: TGTGCCAGTAGGGACTCAGGGGGCCTACATGGCTACACCTTC. It is translated as CASRDSGGLHGYTF.

This chain connects TRBV2 to TRBJ2-7; D is possibly TRBD2 (7 bases). Trimming left V 4 bases short and J 6 bases short, with 19 bases between. This CDR3 region has 15 residues. Germline CDR1 and CDR2: SNHLY and FYNNEI. For the CDR3, the DNA is TGTGCCAGCAGTGCTGAGGGGGGGAGGGTATCCGAGCAGTACTTC. Protein: CASSAEGGRVSEQYF. The full variable domain, completed using reference TRBV2 and TRBJ2-7, is EPEVTQTPSHQVTQMGQEVILRCVPISNHLYFYWYRQILGQKVEFLVSFYNNEISEKSEIFDDQFSVERPDGSNFTLKIRSTKLEDSAMYFCASSAEGGRVSEQYFGPGTRLTVT.

The CDR3 region is CASSERGNYNSPLHF. DNA for the CDR3: TGTGCCAGCAGTGAAAGGGGAAACTATAATTCACCCCTCCACTTT. This rearrangement joins TRBV25-1 to TRBJ1-6, with TRBD1 as a possible D gene (5 bases). The CDR3 consists of 15 residues. Germline lookup yields CDR1 MGHDK and CDR2 SYGVNS. Trimming took off 2 bases at V and 3 bases at J, with 8 bases between the two ends.

This clonotype was seen ten or more times. The rearrangement joins TRBV27 to TRBJ1-6; D is unresolved. CDR1 is MNHEY and CDR2 is SMNVEV in the germline V gene (reference sequence). This CDR3 has 11 amino acids. V dropped 8 bases and J dropped 7 bases, with 6 bases sitting between them. The CDR3 here is CASGLNSPLHF. Here the CDR3 DNA reads TGTGCCAGCGGTCTGAATTCACCCCTCCACTTT.

Many counts were recorded for this clonotype. This sequence joins TRBV6-5 and TRBJ1-5; no clear D gene. The V gene lost 2 bases and the J gene lost 5 bases, with 7 bases spanning the gap. Germline assignment: CDR1 MNHEY and CDR2 SVGAGI. This CDR3 is built from 13 residues. CDR3 coding DNA: TGTGCCAGCAGTTACGGGATTTATCAGCCCCAGCATTTT. It encodes CASSYGIYQPQHF.

J is TRBJ1-1 and V is TRBV10-3; tentatively, D is TRBD1 (6 bases). The V end lost 1 base, the J end lost 7 bases, and 19 bases lay between the germline ends. The germline gives CDR1 ENHRY, CDR2 SYGVKD. CDR3 length equals 16 residues. The chain's CDR3 is CAISEFPDRIEFEAFF. The DNA of the CDR3 is TGTGCCATCAGTGAGTTCCCCGACAGGATCGAATTTGAAGCTTTCTTT.

The table lists this clonotype with many counts. The chain recombines TRBV4-2 with TRBJ1-1, with 8 nucleotides matching TRBD1. V lost 2 bases, J lost 5 bases, and 10 bases stayed unmatched. This CDR3 region has 16 residues. Germline CDR1 and CDR2: LGHNA and YNFKEQ. CDR3 DNA: TGTGCCAGCAGCCAAAAAACCGGGACAGGCCCTACTGAAGCTTTCTTT. Amino acids: CASSQKTGTGPTEAFF.

This clonotype was observed many times. The rearrangement links TRBV27 to TRBJ2-1; 9 nucleotides line up with TRBD2. The CDR3 has 14 residues. Germline CDR1 is MNHEY and CDR2 is SMNVEV (reference sequence). The trim removed 6 bases at V and 8 bases at J, leaving 8 bases unmatched. CDR3 loop: CASRNGGGAHEQFF. CDR3 sequence (DNA): TGTGCCAGCAGAAACGGCGGGGGGGCGCATGAGCAGTTCTTC.

With respect to this clonotype: The junction departs from germline at one end; a sequencing error may be responsible. V is TRBV11-1 and J is TRBJ2-1; 7 nucleotides align to TRBD2. Germline V lookup: CDR1 SGHAT, CDR2 FQDESV (reference sequence). The CDR3 totals 15 residues. CDR3 nucleotide sequence: TGTGCCAGCAGTTTAGATGGACTAGGGGACAATGAGCAGTTCTTC. Translated, it gives CASSLDGLGDNEQFF.

The chain couples TRBV11-1 to TRBJ2-7, with 9 bases fitting TRBD2. The germline CDR1 and CDR2 sequences are SGHAT and FQDESV (reference sequence). V gave up 5 bases and J gave up 0 bases; unmatched junction bases: 8. This CDR3 has 16 amino acids. CDR3 nucleotide sequence: TGTGCCAGCAGCCCTCCGAGTAGCGGGAGCTCCTACGAGCAGTACTTC. Translating gives CASSPPSSGSSYEQYF.

This sequence joins TRBV15 and TRBJ1-2; 9 bases align to TRBD1. The germline CDR1 and CDR2 sequences are LNHNV and YYDKDF (reference sequence). The CDR3 has 17 amino acids. Unmatched junction bases numbered 10, after V lost 0 bases and J lost 5 bases. The CDR3 sequence is CATSRDLGTGLRYGYTF. As DNA, the CDR3 is TGTGCCACCAGCAGAGATCTCGGGACAGGGTTAAGATATGGCTACACCTTC. Variable domain in full (rest from reference TRBV15 and TRBJ1-2): DAMVIQNPRYQVTQFGKPVTLSCSQTLNHNVMYWYQQKSSQAPKLLFHYYDKDFNNEADTPDNFQSRRPNTSFCFLDIRSPGLGDTAMYLCATSRDLGTGLRYGYTFGSGTRLTVV.

The chain employs TRBV7-9 and TRBJ1-5; unclear D gene. The CDR3 spans 13 residues. The germline V and J ends were trimmed by 5 bases and 4 bases, with 9 bases remaining between them. Germline V lookup: CDR1 SEHNR, CDR2 FQNEAQ (reference sequence). The CDR3 is CASSPYTNQPQHF. The CDR3 DNA follows: TGTGCCAGCAGCCCGTACACGAATCAGCCCCAGCATTTT.

As regards this clonotype: Possible read error: a much larger clone is one base away. The chain carries TRBV10-3 and TRBJ2-1; D is tentatively TRBD1 or TRBD2 (5 bases each). Germline assignment: CDR1 ENHRY and CDR2 SYGVKD. The V gene lost 5 bases and the J gene lost 7 bases, with 18 bases spanning the gap. The CDR3 covers 15 residues. CDR3 residues: CAISYGTSQGNEQFF. CDR3 sequence (DNA): TGTGCCATCAGTTACGGTACTAGTCAGGGAAATGAGCAGTTCTTC.

This clonotype was seen at least ten times. The V call is TRBV7-2, the J call TRBJ1-6; D call uncertain. The ends were cut back, 4 bases at V and 7 bases at J, with 11 bases in the middle. Germline loops: CDR1 SGHTA, CDR2 FQGNSA. The CDR3 runs 14 residues. The CDR3 reads CASSYSQLNSPLHF. The DNA for the CDR3 is TGTGCCAGCAGCTACAGCCAGTTGAATTCACCCCTCCACTTT.

This clonotype was picked up a small number of times. This chain connects TRBV5-6 to TRBJ1-1, with 11 bases aligning to TRBD1. This CDR3 spans 15 amino acids. Germline V CDR1 and CDR2: SGHDT, YYEEEE. With V trimmed by 5 bases and J by 5 bases, 8 bases remained unmatched. CDR3 loop: CASSFPGQGVTEAFF. The CDR3 DNA reads as TGTGCCAGCAGTTTCCCGGGACAGGGGGTTACTGAAGCTTTCTTT.

This clonotype was seen once. This rearrangement joins TRBV12-3 or TRBV12-4 to TRBJ2-1, with a possible D match to TRBD2 (6 bases). V was trimmed by 3 bases and J by 0 bases, leaving 18 bases between them. The CDR3 sequence is 18 residues long. The CDR3 protein is CASSFHVWGEGSYNEQFF. CDR3 DNA: TGTGCCAGCAGTTTTCATGTTTGGGGGGAAGGCTCCTACAATGAGCAGTTCTTC.

V and J are TRBV24-1 and TRBJ1-2; TRBD1 is a possible D gene (5 bases). Deletions cut 10 bases from V and 8 bases from J, with 16 bases between. This CDR3 is built from 12 residues. In germline, CDR1 is KGHDR, CDR2 SFDVKD. The CDR3 region is CATTDIGGGYTF. CDR3 sequence (DNA): TGTGCCACAACAGACATCGGGGGAGGCTACACCTTC.

This clonotype was recorded many times. This rearrangement joins TRBV2 to TRBJ1-1, with TRBD1 identical over 8 bases. Unmatched junction bases numbered 5, after V lost 8 bases and J lost 3 bases. Germline CDR1 is SNHLY and CDR2 is FYNNEI. This CDR3 region has 13 residues. The CDR3: CASRPTGDTEAFF. The CDR3 bases are TGTGCCAGCCGCCCGACAGGGGACACTGAAGCTTTCTTT.

This clonotype was detected a few times. The chain recombines TRBV25-1 with TRBJ2-7; TRBD2 aligns across 8 bases. Germline V gene sequence: CDR1 MGHDK, CDR2 SYGVNS. This CDR3 is 19 amino acids long. The trim removed 6 bases at V and 4 bases at J, leaving 23 bases unmatched. In DNA, the CDR3 is TGTGCCAGCAGCCCGTCCCCGGGGGGGAGTTATCGGTCAAAATACGAGCAGTACTTC. This sequence encodes CASSPSPGGSYRSKYEQYF.